These 14 T cell receptor beta chains originate from one sample sequenced in a study of T cells in Graves' hyperthyroidism and ophthalmopathy. Amplification of TCR beta CDR3 regions was performed using RNA transcripts as template. Researchers ran a first-round RT-PCR on the TCR CDR3 using the HTBI primer set. TCRdb independently ran MiXCR on the multiplex PCR reads; one entry per CDR3 protein. The sample has around 720,000 distinct CDR3 sequences, over 35% seen once. Specimen: blood. The receptors derive from a woman aged 40 to 55 with Graves' hyperthyroidism.

The CDR3 sequence: CASSYSDYQETQYF. CDR3 coding DNA: TGTGCCAGCAGTTACTCGGACTACCAAGAGACCCAGTACTTC. V usage is TRBV6-6 and J usage is TRBJ2-5, with a tentative D call TRBD2 (5 bases). Germline loops: CDR1 MNHNY, CDR2 SVGAGI (reference sequence). The ends were cut back, 0 bases at V and 0 bases at J, with 5 bases in the middle. The CDR3 sequence is 14 residues long.

This rearrangement joins TRBV19 to TRBJ1-1; weak D call: TRBD1 (5 bases). Germline CDR1 reads LNHDA; CDR2 reads SQIVND (reference sequence). Trimming stripped 9 bases from V and 0 bases from J, with 20 bases between. The CDR3 totals 16 residues. The CDR3 here is CASTVGPGGMNTEAFF. As DNA, the CDR3 is TGTGCCAGCACCGTGGGGCCAGGAGGAATGAACACTGAAGCTTTCTTT.

This clonotype has at least ten counts. The V call is TRBV20-1, the J call TRBJ1-5, with D possibly TRBD1 on 5 matching bases. Germline V gene sequence: CDR1 DFQATT, CDR2 SNEGSKA (reference sequence). V was clipped by 2 bases and J by 2 bases, with 10 bases between them. The CDR3 extends over 14 amino acids. In nucleotides, the CDR3 is TGCAGTGCTAGACAGGGTATCGGCAATCAGCCCCAGCATTTT. Its protein product is CSARQGIGNQPQHF.

This clonotype turned up a few times. This chain connects TRBV19 to TRBJ2-7; TRBD1 or TRBD2 may be the D gene (5 bases each). The CDR3 extends over 14 amino acids. V lost 3 bases to trimming and J lost 6 bases, with 15 bases between them. CDR1 and CDR2 (germline): LNHDA, SQIVND (reference sequence). The CDR3, as DNA: TGTGCCAGTAGTATCTCAGACAGAGGGAGCGAGCAGTACTTC. Residues: CASSISDRGSEQYF.

The chain links TRBV10-1 to TRBJ1-3, with TRBD1 identical over 11 bases. The CDR3 length is 15 residues. Trimming cost V 3 bases and J 4 bases; bases outside gene matches: 2. The germline V gene encodes CDR1 WNHNN and CDR2 SYGVQD (reference sequence). CDR3 DNA: TGCGCCAGCAGTGAAGGGACAGGGGGAGGAAACACCATATATTTT. This gives the protein CASSEGTGGGNTIYF.

The gene calls are TRBV20-1 and TRBJ1-2; no firm D call. V shed 0 bases and J shed 6 bases, with 14 bases lying between them. The CDR3 runs to 14 residues. CDR1 is DFQATT, CDR2 SNEGSKA, per germline (reference sequence). The CDR3 region has the DNA TGCAGTGCTAGAGAGGGCGGTAGGTCGGATGGCTACACCTTC. Protein sequence: CSAREGGRSDGYTF.

Points on this clonotype: Compared with germline, one end of the junction differs, possibly owing to a read error. The gene calls are TRBV10-3 and TRBJ1-1; tentatively, D is TRBD1 (5 bases). There are 13 residues in the CDR3. Germline loops: CDR1 ENHRY, CDR2 SYGVKD. In nucleotides, the CDR3 is TGTGCCAGCAGTTACGAGGGACGGCATGAAGCTTTCTTT. It yields the protein CASSYEGRHEAFF.

This clonotype was counted ten times or more. The chain couples TRBV10-3 to TRBJ1-6; TRBD1 matches 9 bases. V gave up 4 bases and J gave up 9 bases; unmatched junction bases: 7. CDR3 length: 15 residues. The germline V gene encodes CDR1 ENHRY and CDR2 SYGVKD. This CDR3 is CAISGDRVISSPLHF. Written as DNA, the CDR3 is TGTGCCATCAGTGGGGACAGGGTGATCTCTTCACCCCTCCACTTT.

This clonotype was recorded at least ten times. The rearrangement links TRBV12-5 to TRBJ1-6; D is ambiguous. The V end lost 7 bases, the J end lost 4 bases, and 11 bases lay between the germline ends. This CDR3 region has 14 residues. Germline values: CDR1 LGHNT, CDR2 FRNRAP. For the CDR3, the DNA is TGTGCTAGTGACTCGGACGGGTATAATTCACCCCTCCACTTT. Translation: CASDSDGYNSPLHF.

The V gene is TRBV5-4, the J gene TRBJ1-4, with 10 nucleotides matching TRBD1. Losses at the gene ends were 0 bases for V and 7 bases for J; bases not matched to a gene: 3. CDR3 length: 15 amino acids. Germline CDR1 reads SGHNT; CDR2 reads YYREEE (reference sequence). This CDR3 reads CASSLGGQGSEKLFF. Here the CDR3 DNA reads TGTGCCAGCAGCTTGGGGGGACAGGGGAGTGAAAAACTGTTTTTT.

The chain couples TRBV7-6 to TRBJ2-1; 12 nucleotides align to TRBD2. The CDR3 is made up of 18 amino acids. V lost 2 bases, J lost 0 bases, and 5 bases stayed unmatched. Germline V gene data show CDR1 as SGHVS and CDR2 as FNYEAQ. DNA for the CDR3: TGTGCCAGCAGCTTACTCCCGACTAGCGGGGGCTCCTACAATGAGCAGTTCTTC. Translating gives CASSLLPTSGGSYNEQFF.

The chain uses TRBV5-1 and TRBJ1-4; no reliable D call. This CDR3 spans 14 amino acids. With 6 bases removed from V and 2 bases from J, the gap between germline ends came to 11 bases. Germline V lookup: CDR1 SGHRS, CDR2 YFSETQ. CDR3 sequence reads: CASTIGNTNEKLFF. CDR3 bases: TGCGCCAGCACTATAGGGAACACTAATGAAAAACTGTTTTTT.

V and J are TRBV29-1 and TRBJ2-5, with D uncertain. CDR3 length: 14 amino acids. Trimming shortened V by 1 base and J by 5 bases, and 14 bases separated the two germline ends. Germline lookup yields CDR1 SQVTM and CDR2 ANQGSEA. CDR3 nucleotides: TGCAGCGTTGAAGCGGCAGGTCCGTGGGAGACCCAGTACTTC. It codes for CSVEAAGPWETQYF.

This clonotype appeared a single time. This may come from a read error, since a much larger clone is one base off. This rearrangement joins TRBV19 to TRBJ1-4; 7 bases agree with TRBD1. The CDR3 runs 16 residues. Germline V gene sequence: CDR1 LNHDA, CDR2 SQIVND (reference sequence). This CDR3 reads CASTPGQPATNEKLLF. CDR3 coding DNA: TGTGCCAGTACCCCGGGACAGCCTGCAACTAATGAAAAACTGCTTTTT.